Listed here is a single T cell receptor (beta chain). This sample stems from a study of blood T cell repertoires in COVID-19. In the study overall: The United States, Italy and Spain were the sources of the acute and convalescent COVID-19 samples. Nucleic acid was either cDNA or gDNA, and it came from T cells, B-cell-depleted T cells, or PBMCs.

Trimming removed 4 bases from V and 6 bases from J; junction bases left unmatched: 9. The germline V gene encodes CDR1 SGHNT and CDR2 YYREEE (reference sequence). This CDR3 spans 14 amino acids. In the authors' methods: Reference gene primer amplification in the assay estimated nucleated cell counts. Libraries were prepared by immunoSEQ multiplex PCR; TCRdb keeps only in-frame clonotypes and omits some of them. Clone size and the V and J calls come from that table; the DNA yielded D and trimming. Seen here are about 260,000 clones, 65% to 90% observed once, and the top ten hold 1.5% to 2%. The clonotype originates from a man aged 25-40 years with active or convalescent COVID-19. The gene calls are TRBV5-4 and TRBJ2-7; 8 bases map to TRBD1. The sequencing input was peripheral blood. CDR3 sequence: CASSPRQGNVEQYF. CDR3 in DNA: TGTGCCAGCAGCCCCCGACAGGGGAATGTCGAGCAGTACTTC.